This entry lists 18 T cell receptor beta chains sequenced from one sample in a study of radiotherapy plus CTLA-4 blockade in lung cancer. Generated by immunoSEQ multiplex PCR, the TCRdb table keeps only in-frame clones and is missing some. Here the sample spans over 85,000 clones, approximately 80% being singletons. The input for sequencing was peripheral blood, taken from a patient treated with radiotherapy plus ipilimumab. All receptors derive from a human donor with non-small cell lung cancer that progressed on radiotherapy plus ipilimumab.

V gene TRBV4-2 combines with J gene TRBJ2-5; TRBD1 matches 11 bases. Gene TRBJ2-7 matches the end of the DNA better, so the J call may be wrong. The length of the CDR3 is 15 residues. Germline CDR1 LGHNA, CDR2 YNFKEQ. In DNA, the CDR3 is TGTGCCAGCAGCCAAGGGGACAGGGGGGGCTACGAGCAGTACTTC. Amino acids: CASSQGDRGGYEQYF.

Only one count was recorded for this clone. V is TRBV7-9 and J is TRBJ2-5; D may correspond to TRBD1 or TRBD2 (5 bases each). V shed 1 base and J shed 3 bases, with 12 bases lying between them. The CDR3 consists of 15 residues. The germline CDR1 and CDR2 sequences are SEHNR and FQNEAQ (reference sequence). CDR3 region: CASSLGDLKKETQYF. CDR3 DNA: TGTGCCAGCAGCTTAGGGGACCTTAAAAAAGAGACCCAGTACTTC.

CDR3 in amino acids: CASSPQNYRAGEQYF. CDR3 DNA: TGTGCCAGCTCCCCCCAGAATTACAGGGCGGGGGAGCAGTACTTC. The chain joins TRBV18 to TRBJ2-7; the D call may be TRBD1 or TRBD2 (6 bases each). Germline assignment: CDR1 KGHSH and CDR2 LQKENI. Deletions cut 6 bases from V and 7 bases from J, with 22 bases between. This CDR3 has 15 residues.

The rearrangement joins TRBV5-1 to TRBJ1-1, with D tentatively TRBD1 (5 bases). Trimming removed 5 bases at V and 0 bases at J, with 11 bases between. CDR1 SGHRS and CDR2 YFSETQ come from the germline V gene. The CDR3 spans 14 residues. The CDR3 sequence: CASRTDGLNTEAFF. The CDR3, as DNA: TGCGCCAGCAGGACAGACGGTTTGAACACTGAAGCTTTCTTT.

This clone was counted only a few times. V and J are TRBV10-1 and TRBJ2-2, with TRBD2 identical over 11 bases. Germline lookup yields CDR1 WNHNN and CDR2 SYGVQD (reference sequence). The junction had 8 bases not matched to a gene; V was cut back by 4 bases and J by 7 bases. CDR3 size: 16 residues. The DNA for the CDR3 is TGCGCCAGCAGTGGTAGCGGGAGGGCCTTGAGCGGGGAGCTGTTTTTT. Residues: CASSGSGRALSGELFF.

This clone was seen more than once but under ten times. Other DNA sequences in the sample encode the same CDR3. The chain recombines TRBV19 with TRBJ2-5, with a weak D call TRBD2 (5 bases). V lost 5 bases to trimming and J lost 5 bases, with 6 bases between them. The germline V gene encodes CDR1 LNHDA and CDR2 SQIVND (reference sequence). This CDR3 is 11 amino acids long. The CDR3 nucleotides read TGTGCCAGTAGTGGCGGGGAGACCCAGTACTTC. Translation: CASSGGETQYF.

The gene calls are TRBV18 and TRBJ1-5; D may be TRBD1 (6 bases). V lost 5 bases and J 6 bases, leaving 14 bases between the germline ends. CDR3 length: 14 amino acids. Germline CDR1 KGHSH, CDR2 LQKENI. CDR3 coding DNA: TGTGCCAGCTCAATGGAGGGGGGCGGTCAGCCCCAGCATTTT. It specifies CASSMEGGGQPQHF.

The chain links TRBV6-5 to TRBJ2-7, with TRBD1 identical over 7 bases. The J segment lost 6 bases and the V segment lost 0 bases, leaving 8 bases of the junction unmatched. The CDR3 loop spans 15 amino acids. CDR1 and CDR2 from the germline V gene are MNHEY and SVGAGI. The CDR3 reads CASSYSNQGDAEQYF. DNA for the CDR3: TGTGCCAGCAGTTACTCGAACCAGGGGGACGCCGAGCAGTACTTC.

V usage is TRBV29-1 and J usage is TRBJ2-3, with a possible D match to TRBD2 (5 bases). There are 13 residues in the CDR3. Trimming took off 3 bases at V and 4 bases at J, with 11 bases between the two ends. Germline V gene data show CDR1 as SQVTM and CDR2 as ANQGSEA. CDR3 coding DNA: TGCAGCGTTGAGATAACAGCGGCAGATACGCAGTATTTT. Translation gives CSVEITAADTQYF.

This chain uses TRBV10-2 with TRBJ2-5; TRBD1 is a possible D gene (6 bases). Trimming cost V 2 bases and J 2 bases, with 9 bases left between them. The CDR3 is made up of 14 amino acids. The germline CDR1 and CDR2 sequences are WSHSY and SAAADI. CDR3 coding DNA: TGCGCCAGCAGTGAGACCGGACAGCAAGAGACCCAGTACTTC. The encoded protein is CASSETGQQETQYF.

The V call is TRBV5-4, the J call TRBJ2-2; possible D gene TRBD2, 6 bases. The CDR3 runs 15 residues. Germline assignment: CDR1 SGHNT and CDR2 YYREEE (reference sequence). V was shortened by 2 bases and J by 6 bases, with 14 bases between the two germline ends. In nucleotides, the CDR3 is TGTGCCAGCAGCTTACTAGCTACGTCCTCCGGGGAGCTGTTTTTT. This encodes CASSLLATSSGELFF.

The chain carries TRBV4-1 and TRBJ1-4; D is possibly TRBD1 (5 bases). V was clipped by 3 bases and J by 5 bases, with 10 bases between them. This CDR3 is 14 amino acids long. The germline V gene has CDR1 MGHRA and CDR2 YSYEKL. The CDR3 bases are TGCGCCAGCAGCCACGGGGACGGAAATGAAAAACTGTTTTTT. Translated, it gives CASSHGDGNEKLFF.

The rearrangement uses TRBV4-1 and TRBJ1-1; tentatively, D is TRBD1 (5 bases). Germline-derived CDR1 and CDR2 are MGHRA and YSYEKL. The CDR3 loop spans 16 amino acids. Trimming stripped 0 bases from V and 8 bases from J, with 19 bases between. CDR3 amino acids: CASSQDQLQGLLEAFF. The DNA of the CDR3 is TGCGCCAGCAGCCAAGATCAATTGCAGGGCCTCTTAGAAGCTTTCTTT.

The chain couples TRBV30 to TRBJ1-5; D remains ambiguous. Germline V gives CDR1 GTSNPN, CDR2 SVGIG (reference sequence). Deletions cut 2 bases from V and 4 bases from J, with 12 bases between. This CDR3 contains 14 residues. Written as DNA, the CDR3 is TGTGCCTGGAGTCCCTACGGCGGAAATCAGCCCCAGCATTTT. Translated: CAWSPYGGNQPQHF.

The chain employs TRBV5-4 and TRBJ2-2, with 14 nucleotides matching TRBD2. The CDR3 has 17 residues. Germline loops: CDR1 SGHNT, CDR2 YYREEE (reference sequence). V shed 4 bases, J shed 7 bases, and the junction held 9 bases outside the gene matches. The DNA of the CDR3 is TGTGCCAGCAGCCCCGGGACTAGCGGGAGTTCGGGCGGGGAGCTGTTTTTT. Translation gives CASSPGTSGSSGGELFF.

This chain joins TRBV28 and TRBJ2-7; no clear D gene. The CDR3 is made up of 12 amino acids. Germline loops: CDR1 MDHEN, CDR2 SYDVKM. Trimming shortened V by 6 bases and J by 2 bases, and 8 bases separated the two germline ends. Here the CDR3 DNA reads TGTGCCAGCAGCCGCTGGGCCTACGAGCAGTACTTC. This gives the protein CASSRWAYEQYF.

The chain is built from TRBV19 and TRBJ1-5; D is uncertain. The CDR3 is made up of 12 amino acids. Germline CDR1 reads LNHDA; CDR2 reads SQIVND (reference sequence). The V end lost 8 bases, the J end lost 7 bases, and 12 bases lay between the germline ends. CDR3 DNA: TGTGCCAGTGGAGATCTGGGACAGCCCCAGCATTTT. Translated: CASGDLGQPQHF.

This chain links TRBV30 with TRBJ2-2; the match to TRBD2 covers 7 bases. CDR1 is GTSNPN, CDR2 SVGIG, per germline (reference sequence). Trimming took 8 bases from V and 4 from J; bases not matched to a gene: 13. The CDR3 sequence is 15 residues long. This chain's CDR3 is CAQNVGGALTGELFF. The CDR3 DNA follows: TGTGCCCAAAATGTGGGAGGGGCACTCACCGGGGAGCTGTTTTTT. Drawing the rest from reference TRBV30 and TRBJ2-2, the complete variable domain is SQTIHQWPATLVQPVGSPLSLECTVEGTSNPNLYWYRQAAGRGLQLLFYSVGIGQISSEVPQNLSASRPQDRQFILSSKKLLLSDSGFYLCAQNVGGALTGELFFGEGSRLTVL.